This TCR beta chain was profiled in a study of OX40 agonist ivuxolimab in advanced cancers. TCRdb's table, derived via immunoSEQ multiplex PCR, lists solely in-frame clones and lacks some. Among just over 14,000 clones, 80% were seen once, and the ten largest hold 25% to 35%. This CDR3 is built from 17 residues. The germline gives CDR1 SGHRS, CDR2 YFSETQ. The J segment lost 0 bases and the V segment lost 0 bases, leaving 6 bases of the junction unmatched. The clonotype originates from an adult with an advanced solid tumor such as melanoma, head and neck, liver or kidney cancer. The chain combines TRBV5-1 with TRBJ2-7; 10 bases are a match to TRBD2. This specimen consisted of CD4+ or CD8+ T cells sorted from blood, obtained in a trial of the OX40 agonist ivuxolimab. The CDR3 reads CASSLVLAGDPSYEQYF. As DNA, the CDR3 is TGCGCCAGCAGCTTGGTTCTAGCGGGAGACCCCTCCTACGAGCAGTACTTC.